What follows describes a single T cell receptor (beta chain). This clonotype was seen a handful of times. The antigen this receptor binds is unknown. No much larger clone is present one base from it, and per-base qualities are unavailable. This sample is drawn from a study of identical twins (dated by TCRdb to 2016 to 2017). Notes on the research overall: To test whether fetal clonotypes persist, this study deep-sequenced TCR alpha and beta repertoires from monozygotic twins, from unrelated adults of various ages, and from cord blood. To rule out contamination, the twin experiments were replicated at different times with different library preparation protocols.

The germline V gene specifies SGDLS as CDR1 and YYNGEE as CDR2. V gives up 0 bases and J gives up 7 bases, and the segment between their germline ends measures 17 bases. The CDR3 spans 16 residues, from the cysteine through the phenylalanine. Left in the record is the CDR3 DNA by itself, 48 bases read in frame from the first base. Paper-wide results and their limitations: Excess twin sharing in beta out-of-frame sequences was weaker because fewer shared sequences lowered the signal-to-noise ratio. Abundant cord blood beta clonotypes had fewer insertions, young adult naive repertoires showed a similar but weaker trend, and memory repertoires showed no such trend. Out-of-frame TCR alpha sharing in monozygotic twins was systematically underestimated by recombination models, whereas sharing between unrelated individuals was in agreement with the recombination models. Because the same donors could not be followed over many years, the conclusions relied on cross-sectional statistical analysis. Compared with coincidental sharing between unrelated individuals, an excess of low generation-probability sequences was observed among out-of-frame TCR alpha sequences shared between twins. Invariant T cells such as MAIT and iNKT could partly confound zero-insertion analyses, although diverse VJ usage argued against such confounding for most clonotypes.

Every donor was a healthy Caucasian. Three pairs of female monozygotic twins, all aged roughly 18 to 30 years, made up the twin cohort. Positive isolation kits from Invitrogen were used to isolate the CD4+ and CD8+ T cell populations. Library construction relied on 5' RACE. The sample was run on an Illumina HiSeq 2000. Template switching added a universal primer binding site, and the final cDNA carried a unique molecular identifier that allowed TCR cDNA molecules to be counted accurately. First-strand cDNA for TCR alpha and beta chains was synthesized from specific primers in the conserved constant-segment region. To control for contamination, every cDNA library was double barcoded, receiving both a SMART-Mk sample barcode and Illumina barcodes. Two successive PCR steps introduced TruSeq adapter sequences along with Illumina sample barcodes. The Illumina HiSeq platform was used with custom primers to sequence TCR alpha and beta cDNA libraries. The study's own analysis went as follows. MiGEC was used to process raw reads and extract unique molecular identifiers, and MiXCR was used to find CDR3 positions. For each individual, recombination models were inferred using an EM algorithm with the repgenHMM and IGoR tools. Shared clonotypes were analyzed with the tcR package in R, and sharing was normalized by the product of cloneset sizes. To study raw recombination without the effects of thymic and clonal selection, out-of-frame nonproductive sequences were analyzed. The raw public reads went through TCRdb reprocessing: fastp at Q25, MiXCR clone calling, in-frame beta chains kept. One record per CDR3 amino acid sequence lists the most common genes and DNA. In this record, the V and J calls reflect TCRdb's handling and not the investigators' own analysis. In all, the sample holds about 460,000 distinct CDR3 sequences, and around 14% of those were seen once. Of the sample, approximately 0.52% is held by the ten largest clones.

The data also belong to a second study, concerning yellow fever vaccine responses in identical twins. The second study, in turn, reports: The T cell response to vaccination in identical twins was reported by the authors to appear partly convergent and partly personalized. In the study, vaccine-responding T cell clones were precisely tracked in identical twins.

The sequenced sample consisted of CD4+ T cells sorted from blood. The rearrangement joined TRBV9 to TRBJ2-1, with the D assignment possibly TRBD1 or TRBD2, given 5 matching bases for each. The sequence derives from a woman under 30 in good health. The DNA sequence is given as TGTGCCAGCAGCGTAGGGCCAGGGACGGGATTAAATGAGCAGTTCTTC. This sequence encodes CASSVGPGTGLNEQFF.